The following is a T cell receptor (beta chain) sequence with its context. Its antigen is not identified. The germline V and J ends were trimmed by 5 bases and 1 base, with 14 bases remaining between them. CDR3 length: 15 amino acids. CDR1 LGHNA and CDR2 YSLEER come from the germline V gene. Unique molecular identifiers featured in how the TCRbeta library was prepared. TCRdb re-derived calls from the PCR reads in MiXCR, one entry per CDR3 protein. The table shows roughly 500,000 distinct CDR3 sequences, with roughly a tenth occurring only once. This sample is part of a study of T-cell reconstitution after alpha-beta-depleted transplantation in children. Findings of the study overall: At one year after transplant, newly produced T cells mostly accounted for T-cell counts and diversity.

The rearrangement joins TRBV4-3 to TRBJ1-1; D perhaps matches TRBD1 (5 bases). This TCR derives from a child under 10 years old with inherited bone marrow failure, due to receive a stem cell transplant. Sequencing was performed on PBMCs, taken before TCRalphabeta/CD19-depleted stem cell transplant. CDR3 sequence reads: CASSVGFGANTEAFF. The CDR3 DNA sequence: TGCGCCAGCAGCGTAGGGTTTGGGGCGAACACTGAAGCTTTCTTT.